Sequencing of this TCR beta chain was carried out in a study of T cells in Graves' hyperthyroidism and ophthalmopathy. The study's findings and limits: In the analysis, a 13 V-J model separated ophthalmopathy from stable hyperthyroidism. Among thyroid clonotypes expanded above 0.001, most also appeared in blood. Onset of ophthalmopathy came a median approximately 6.8 months after the model predicted it.

TCR beta CDR3 sequences were amplified from RNA transcripts. The HTBI set primed first-round TCR CDR3 RT-PCR. Via MiXCR, TCRdb re-called the multiplex PCR reads, giving one row per CDR3 protein. The repertoire has 500,000 to 800,000 distinct CDR3 sequences, about 45% of them found once; the top ten carry less than 9.5%. In the case of this clonotype: Its specificity is not known.

Reasons for excluding patients were uncontrolled infection, other autoimmune disease, pregnancy or lactation. Germline V gene data show CDR1 as SGHNT and CDR2 as YYREEE (reference sequence). Trimming took 4 bases from V and 8 from J, leaving 18 bases between them. CDR3 length: 14 amino acids. The sequencing input was peripheral blood or thyroid tissue (not recorded which). V usage is TRBV5-4 and J usage is TRBJ1-2; D not resolved. The receptor's source is an adult man with Graves' disease, either hyperthyroidism or ophthalmopathy (not recorded which). The CDR3 sequence: CASSPNTRGRGYTF. The CDR3 nucleotides are TGTGCCAGCAGCCCCAACACCCGAGGTCGCGGCTACACCTTC.